This T cell receptor beta chain is drawn from a study of shared clonotypes between healthy human individuals. Regarding the study as a whole: Expectations were that clonotype sharing among donors would be affected by sequencing depth. The study drew on few donors, limiting represented genetic and exposure-history diversity.

Turning to this clone: The antigen is not known.

Using immunoSEQ multiplex PCR, the repertoire was profiled, and TCRdb retains in-frame clones only, with some absent. The sample consists of fewer than 800,000 clones, 90% to 95% of them appearing once. V lost 3 bases and J lost 3, with 12 bases in between. CDR1 is KGHSH and CDR2 is LQKENI in the germline V gene. CDR3 size: 15 residues. CD45RO-negative cells were positively selected for CCR7, leaving out terminally differentiated effector memory CD45RA+ cells. This chain uses TRBV18 with TRBJ1-5, with no clear D. The source is a young man in good health. Source material: naive CD8+ T cells sorted from blood. This CDR3 reads CASSPSPPLNQPQHF. DNA for the CDR3: TGTGCCAGCTCACCCTCCCCCCCCCTCAATCAGCCCCAGCATTTT.